The count of the clone carrying this T cell receptor beta chain is one. Ages ranged from about 18 to 100 years, with residence in under 25 US areas. Donors were grouped by their self-reported clinical history. All recovered Cohort 3 donors got two negative PCRs, got clearance, or saw symptom resolution. CDR1 is KGHSH, CDR2 LQKENI, per germline. The CDR3 loop spans 14 amino acids. Trimming took off 2 bases at V and 3 bases at J, with 10 bases between the two ends. As originally analysed: Amplifying reference gene primers gave estimates of nucleated cell counts. The table came from immunoSEQ multiplex PCR; TCRdb's copy has only in-frame clones and leaves some out. Clone size and the V and J calls come from that table; the DNA yielded D and trimming. The sample shows under 500,000 clones, around 87% of them seen only once. This entry is derived from a study of blood T cell repertoires in COVID-19.

V and J are TRBV18 and TRBJ1-1; D is ambiguous. Sequenced sample: PBMCs or T cells enriched from blood (not recorded which). This sequence originates from a man aged 30 to 39 who had recovered from COVID-19. CDR3 nucleotide sequence: TGTGCCAGCTCACCAGCTGCAGGTGACACTGAAGCTTTCTTT. Translation gives CASSPAAGDTEAFF.